Listed below are T cell receptor beta chains from one sample, sequenced in a study of blood T cell repertoires in COVID-19. Sequencing was performed with immunoSEQ multiplex PCR; in TCRdb, only in-frame clones are kept and a portion is missing. The data show some 31,000 clones, 65% to 90% seen once. Sequencing was carried out using peripheral blood. These TCRs come from a man older than 75 with active COVID-19. The CDR3 runs from the conserved cysteine through the conserved F or W. Each record gives: CDR3 protein, J gene, V gene, D gene. A D gene is named only where the DNA matches it firmly.

cdr3_aa: CASSRSRGKKYEQYF
j_call: TRBJ2-7
v_call: TRBV21-1
d_call: .

cdr3_aa: CATSDSPLAGWARGTQYF
j_call: TRBJ2-3
v_call: TRBV24-1
d_call: TRBD2

cdr3_aa: CASSLAGANTGELFF
j_call: TRBJ2-2
v_call: TRBV5-1
d_call: TRBD2

cdr3_aa: CASSLYRVNTEAFF
j_call: TRBJ1-1
v_call: TRBV27
d_call: .

cdr3_aa: CASSPAGVLLVTQYF
j_call: TRBJ2-3
v_call: TRBV6-2/TRBV6-3
d_call: TRBD2

cdr3_aa: CASILTPEPQHF
j_call: TRBJ1-5
v_call: TRBV10-1
d_call: .

cdr3_aa: CASSLTGTGASYEQYF
j_call: TRBJ2-7
v_call: TRBV5-5
d_call: TRBD1

cdr3_aa: CASSRPSLGTFFPDTQYF
j_call: TRBJ2-3
v_call: TRBV9
d_call: .

cdr3_aa: CASRLGTGGNEKLFF
j_call: TRBJ1-4
v_call: TRBV7-9
d_call: TRBD1

cdr3_aa: CASSGQGALPGELFF
j_call: TRBJ2-2
v_call: TRBV7-6
d_call: TRBD1

cdr3_aa: CASSRRLAGGVSSYNEQFF
j_call: TRBJ2-1
v_call: TRBV3-1/TRBV3-2
d_call: TRBD2

cdr3_aa: CSVGQGEQFF
j_call: TRBJ2-1
v_call: TRBV29-1
d_call: TRBD1

cdr3_aa: CASISASGELFF
j_call: TRBJ2-1
v_call: TRBV6-5
d_call: .

cdr3_aa: CASSPPGVGANVLTF
j_call: TRBJ2-6
v_call: TRBV11-2
d_call: .

cdr3_aa: CAISARSLDSPLHF
j_call: TRBJ1-6
v_call: TRBV10-3
d_call: .

cdr3_aa: CASSQGQGETQYF
j_call: TRBJ2-5
v_call: TRBV3-1/TRBV3-2
d_call: .

cdr3_aa: CASSKRGAGPETQYF
j_call: TRBJ2-5
v_call: TRBV19
d_call: .

cdr3_aa: CASSGDRISGEAFF
j_call: TRBJ1-1
v_call: TRBV2
d_call: .

cdr3_aa: CASSSGQGTGELFF
j_call: TRBJ2-2
v_call: TRBV7-3
d_call: TRBD1

cdr3_aa: CASSQVVGELFF
j_call: TRBJ2-2
v_call: TRBV19
d_call: .

cdr3_aa: CASSARWGRADTQYF
j_call: TRBJ2-3
v_call: TRBV7-2
d_call: .

cdr3_aa: CAISENRGPGANVLTF
j_call: TRBJ2-6
v_call: TRBV10-3
d_call: .

cdr3_aa: CASSHIRDSSNEQYF
j_call: TRBJ2-7
v_call: TRBV6-4
d_call: .

cdr3_aa: CSAWGGGKVGETQYF
j_call: TRBJ2-5
v_call: TRBV29-1
d_call: TRBD2

cdr3_aa: CASNAGQETQYF
j_call: TRBJ2-5
v_call: TRBV11-3
d_call: .

cdr3_aa: CASSPSYRGPTNEKLFF
j_call: TRBJ1-4
v_call: TRBV6-6
d_call: TRBD1

cdr3_aa: CASSPGGSEAFF
j_call: TRBJ1-1
v_call: TRBV2
d_call: TRBD1

cdr3_aa: CASSFSGYTEAFF
j_call: TRBJ1-1
v_call: TRBV12-3/TRBV12-4
d_call: .

cdr3_aa: CASSWDRESLYF
j_call: TRBJ2-7
v_call: TRBV5-1
d_call: TRBD1

cdr3_aa: CASSQYPGSYGYTF
j_call: TRBJ1-2
v_call: TRBV3-1/TRBV3-2
d_call: .

cdr3_aa: CASSLEGISAEAFF
j_call: TRBJ1-1
v_call: TRBV2
d_call: .

cdr3_aa: CASSLDRTSGGLETQYF
j_call: TRBJ2-5
v_call: TRBV7-9
d_call: TRBD2

cdr3_aa: CASSFWERTEAFF
j_call: TRBJ1-1
v_call: TRBV28
d_call: .

cdr3_aa: CASSLRLAGPDTQYF
j_call: TRBJ2-3
v_call: TRBV3-1/TRBV3-2
d_call: TRBD2

cdr3_aa: CASSQEGSGSGVAFF
j_call: TRBJ1-1
v_call: TRBV4-1
d_call: .

cdr3_aa: CASSLGGGIGPSDTQYF
j_call: TRBJ2-3
v_call: TRBV2
d_call: .

cdr3_aa: CASSPGGGAYEQYF
j_call: TRBJ2-7
v_call: TRBV18
d_call: TRBD2

cdr3_aa: CASSSRFDTEAFF
j_call: TRBJ1-1
v_call: TRBV19
d_call: .

cdr3_aa: CASTPLGQASGELFF
j_call: TRBJ2-2
v_call: TRBV19
d_call: TRBD1

cdr3_aa: CASSLEGAYEQYF
j_call: TRBJ2-7
v_call: TRBV7-2
d_call: .

cdr3_aa: CARRTALEQYF
j_call: TRBJ2-7
v_call: TRBV7-2
d_call: .

cdr3_aa: CASSQDYWTGINYGYTF
j_call: TRBJ1-2
v_call: TRBV3-1/TRBV3-2
d_call: TRBD1

cdr3_aa: CASSPQKNYGGVYGYTF
j_call: TRBJ1-2
v_call: TRBV5-6
d_call: .

cdr3_aa: CASSLGGVGEKLFF
j_call: TRBJ1-4
v_call: TRBV6-5
d_call: TRBD1

cdr3_aa: CASSLAEKNTGELFF
j_call: TRBJ2-2
v_call: TRBV5-4
d_call: .